The 2 T cell receptor beta chains below were found in one sample sequenced in a study of cytomegalovirus exposure and HLA in healthy donors. Amplification used 60 Vbeta primers and 13 Jbeta primers. The repertoire was sequenced with immunoSEQ multiplex PCR; TCRdb's copy has only in-frame clones and lacks some. This sample contains over 110,000 clones. The sequencing sample was made of PBMCs. The receptors originated from a male donor in good health and CMV-seronegative.

As regards this clone: Other DNA sequences of this sample code for an identical CDR3. The genes are TRBV30 and TRBJ1-5; 11 nucleotides agree with TRBD1. The germline gives CDR1 GTSNPN, CDR2 SVGIG (reference sequence). Trimming removed 3 bases from V and 7 bases from J; junction bases left unmatched: 5. The CDR3 has 14 amino acids. The CDR3 coding sequence is TGTGCCTGGAGCGTGGGACAGGGGGGACAGCCCCAGCATTTT. As protein: CAWSVGQGGQPQHF.

The chain carries TRBV7-9 and TRBJ2-7; D remains ambiguous. V was shortened by 1 base and J by 4 bases, with 8 bases between the two germline ends. CDR3 length: 13 residues. Germline CDR1 reads SEHNR; CDR2 reads FQNEAQ (reference sequence). The DNA of the CDR3 is TGTGCCAGCAGCTTAGTCTCAGGATACGAGCAGTACTTC. It specifies CASSLVSGYEQYF. Combining the CDR3 with reference TRBV7-9 and TRBJ2-7 gives the whole variable domain DTGVSQNPRHKITKRGQNVTFRCDPISEHNRLYWYRQTLGQGPEFLTYFQNEAQLEKSRLLSDRFSAERPKGSFSTLEIQRTEQGDSAMYLCASSLVSGYEQYFGPGTRLTVT.